This TCR beta chain was observed in a study of identifying expanded T cells in peripheral blood. Notes on the study in general: Over two and four weeks, about 15 and 19 clones changed, versus 1.2 between replicates. Variance in clone template counts between approximately two-week samples significantly increased with total template count across all healthy donors.

Assay: immunoSEQ multiplex PCR; the TCRdb copy retains only in-frame clones and omits some. The table lists approximately 140,000 clones, 86% of them singletons. V shed 2 bases and J shed 4 bases, with 11 bases lying between them. The CDR3 runs 15 residues. Germline CDR1 and CDR2: LNHDA and SQIVND (reference sequence). A remark on this clone: The antigen is unknown.

No infections or other immune events were documented during collection. This chain links TRBV19 with TRBJ1-4; TRBD1 is a possible D gene (6 bases). The receptor comes from a person aged 18 to 75 in good health. The source material was blood. CDR3 DNA: TGTGCCAGTAGTATACATCAGGGGCTTAATGAAAAACTGTTTTTT. Amino acid sequence: CASSIHQGLNEKLFF. Supplemented by reference TRBV19 and TRBJ1-4, the full variable domain reads DGGITQSPKYLFRKEGQNVTLSCEQNLNHDAMYWYRQDPGQGLRLIYYSQIVNDFQKGDIAEGYSVSREKKESFPLTVTSAQKNPTAFYLCASSIHQGLNEKLFFGSGTQLSVL.